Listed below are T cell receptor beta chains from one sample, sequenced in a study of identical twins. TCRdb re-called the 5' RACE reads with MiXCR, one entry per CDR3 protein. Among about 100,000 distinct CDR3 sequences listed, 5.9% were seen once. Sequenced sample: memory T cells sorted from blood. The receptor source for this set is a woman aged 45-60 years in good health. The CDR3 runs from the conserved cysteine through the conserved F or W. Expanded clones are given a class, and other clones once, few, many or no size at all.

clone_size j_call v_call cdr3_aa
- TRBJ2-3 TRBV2 CASSEWTAGTDTQYF
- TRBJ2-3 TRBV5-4 CASSSKRGTHTDTQYF
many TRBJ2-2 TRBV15 CATSRSTGGADTGELFF
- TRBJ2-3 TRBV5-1 CASSRDSSSTDTQYF
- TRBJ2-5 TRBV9 CASSSRTGQGVGETQYF
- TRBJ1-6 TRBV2 CASSPPGRGDSPLHF
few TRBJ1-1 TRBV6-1 CASSSNRGRGEAFF
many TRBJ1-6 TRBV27 CASSSLGGRSPLHF
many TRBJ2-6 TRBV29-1 CSVGDGANVLTF
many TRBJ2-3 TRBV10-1 CASSEDGGRDTQYF
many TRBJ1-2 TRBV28 CASSFIRVEGYTF
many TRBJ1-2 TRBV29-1 CSVIRNYGYTF
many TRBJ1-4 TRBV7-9 CASSRTDFGKLFF
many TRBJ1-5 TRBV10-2 CASSLMDYQPQHF
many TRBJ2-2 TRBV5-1 CASSRLAGGNTGELFF
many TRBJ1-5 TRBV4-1 CASSQVSGYSNQPQHF
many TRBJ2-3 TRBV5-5 CASKSTRADTQYF
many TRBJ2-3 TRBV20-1 CSAYPGTSGITDTQYF
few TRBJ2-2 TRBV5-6 CASRTGGPNTGELFF
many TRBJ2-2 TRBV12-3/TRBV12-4 CASSLWGSGELFF
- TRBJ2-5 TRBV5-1 CASSPGQGAIETQYF
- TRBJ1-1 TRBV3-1 CASSPTGTMKAFF
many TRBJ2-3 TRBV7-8 CASSLARGGPDTQYF
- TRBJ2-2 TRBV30 CAWTRQVLNTGELFF
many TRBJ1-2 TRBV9 CASSVEERSGGYTF
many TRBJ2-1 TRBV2 CASRALAGQVNEQFF
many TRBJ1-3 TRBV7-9 CASSGWGNTIYF
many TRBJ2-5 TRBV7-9 CASSLAVGGQETQYF
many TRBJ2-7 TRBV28 CASSLRSTGWQYF
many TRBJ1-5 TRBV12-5 CASGYSSTPRQSVKQPQHF
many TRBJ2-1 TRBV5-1 CASSSPLASGTGGGNEQFF
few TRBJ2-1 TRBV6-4 CASSTEGNEQFF
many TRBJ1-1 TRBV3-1 CASSPWAFGENTEAFF
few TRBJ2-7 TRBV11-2 CASSLVAPRREHSYEQYF
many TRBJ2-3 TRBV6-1 CASINVGLVGDTQYF
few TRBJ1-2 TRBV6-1 CASRQGTNYGYTF
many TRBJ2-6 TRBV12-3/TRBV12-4 CASSQKANVLTF
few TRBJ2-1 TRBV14 CASSLLAGGSYNEQFF
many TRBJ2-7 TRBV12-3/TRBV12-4 CASSHQPPSEQYF
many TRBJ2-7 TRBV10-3 CAISDRQRTTHEQYF
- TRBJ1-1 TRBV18 CASSPRGQGNTEAFF
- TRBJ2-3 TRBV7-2 CASSLGQGRADTQYF
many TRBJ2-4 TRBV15 CATSSPLGEEPLGDIQYF
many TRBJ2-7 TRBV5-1 CASSFQGGPYEQYF
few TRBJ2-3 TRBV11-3 CASSHRAQGDTQYF
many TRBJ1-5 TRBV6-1 CASSEAGGSQPQHF
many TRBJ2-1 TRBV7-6 CASSSTGGASNEQFF
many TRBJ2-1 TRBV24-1 CATNRGIPGTNSYNEQFF
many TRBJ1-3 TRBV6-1 CASSEDPGNTIYF
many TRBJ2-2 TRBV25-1 CASSEFGGRVGGELFF
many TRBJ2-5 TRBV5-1 CASSFGTGAAETQYF
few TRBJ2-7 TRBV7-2 CASSLRQGARYEQYF
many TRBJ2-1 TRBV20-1 CSVRPGEQFF
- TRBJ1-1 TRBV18 CASSQQGITEAFF
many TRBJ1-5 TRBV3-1 CASSQAGTGGAQPQHF
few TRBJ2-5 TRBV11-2 CASSLPSQTQYF
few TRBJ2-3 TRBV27 CASSFSAYPTDTQYF
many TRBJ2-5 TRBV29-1 CSVETRQGQETQYF
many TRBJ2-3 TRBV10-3 CAISGGVADTQYF
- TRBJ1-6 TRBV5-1 CASSFGGTNSPLHF